The next 20 T cell receptor beta chains were all read from a single sample in a study of technical replicates of blood from a handful of donors. Using immunoSEQ multiplex PCR, the repertoire was profiled, and TCRdb retains in-frame clones only, with some absent. This sample has roughly 61,000 clones, with almost 97% found just once. Sequencing used T cells isolated from PBMCs. The origin of the receptors is a human donor in good health.

V is TRBV5-1 and J is TRBJ2-2, with D perhaps TRBD1 (5 bases). CDR3 length equals 14 residues. CDR1 is SGHRS and CDR2 is YFSETQ in the germline V gene. Between the trimmed V and J ends, which lost 7 bases and 5 bases, there was a span of 15 bases. The CDR3 is CASFQGPGTGELFF. The CDR3 coding sequence is TGCGCCAGCTTTCAGGGCCCCGGTACCGGGGAGCTGTTTTTT.

The chain uses TRBV27 and TRBJ2-5, with TRBD1 identical over 7 bases. Germline-derived CDR1 and CDR2 are MNHEY and SMNVEV (reference sequence). V dropped 5 bases and J dropped 4; count of bases not matched to a gene: 19. The CDR3 extends over 18 amino acids. CDR3 sequence reads: CASSPVSVGLTGRETQYF. The CDR3 DNA reads as TGTGCCAGCAGTCCTGTGTCCGTCGGCCTGACAGGGCGAGAGACCCAGTACTTC.

The chain joins TRBV11-3 to TRBJ2-7, with D unresolved. The length of the CDR3 is 16 residues. Deletions cut 0 bases from V and 0 bases from J, with 12 bases between. In germline, CDR1 is SGHNT, CDR2 YENEEA. The CDR3, as DNA: TGTGCCAGCAGCTTAGATTTCGGCGGAGACTCCTACGAGCAGTACTTC. As protein: CASSLDFGGDSYEQYF.

This sequence joins TRBV5-6 and TRBJ2-7; 7 nucleotides align to TRBD2. CDR3 length equals 14 residues. The germline gives CDR1 SGHDT, CDR2 YYEEEE. V was clipped by 2 bases and J by 6 bases; unmatched bases: 8. Written as DNA, the CDR3 is TGTGCCAGCAGCTTTGGGAGGGCTGCGGGCGAGCAGTACTTC. Its protein product is CASSFGRAAGEQYF.

As to this clone: Its ends do not fully match the called genes, so a read error is possible. V gene TRBV5-5 combines with J gene TRBJ1-2; 7 positions agree with TRBD1. The CDR3 is 15 residues long. Germline V gene data show CDR1 as SGHKS and CDR2 as YYEKEE (reference sequence). The CDR3 coding sequence is TGTGCCAGCAGATTGGCGGGAGGGGGCAACTATGGCTACACCTTC. Protein: CASRLAGGGNYGYTF. The entire variable domain, with the rest obtained from reference TRBV5-5 and TRBJ1-2, is as follows: DAGVTQSPTHLIKTRGQQVTLRCSPISGHKSVSWYQQVLGQGPQFIFQYYEKEERGRGNFPDRFSARQFPNYSSELNVNALLLGDSALYLCASRLAGGGNYGYTFGSGTRLTVV.

The V gene is TRBV5-1, the J gene TRBJ2-3; 9 bases are shared with TRBD2. CDR1 and CDR2 (germline): SGHRS, YFSETQ. The CDR3 has 17 amino acids. V trimming: 4 bases; J trimming: 2 bases; junction bases outside the gene matches: 11. CDR3 sequence (DNA): TGCGCCAGCAGCCCGGCGGCGGGGGGGCCCTCCACAGATACGCAGTATTTT. It encodes CASSPAAGGPSTDTQYF.

The chain employs TRBV4-2 and TRBJ2-7; perhaps TRBD2 as D (5 bases). Trimming stripped 1 base from V and 3 bases from J, with 13 bases between. Germline V lookup: CDR1 LGHNA, CDR2 YNFKEQ. The CDR3 has 15 residues. The CDR3 bases are TGTGCCAGCAGCCAAGGGGCTAGCATCATCTACGAGCAGTACTTC. Protein product: CASSQGASIIYEQYF.

This chain joins TRBV5-1 and TRBJ1-1; D gene uncertain. V was shortened by 2 bases and J by 6 bases, with 11 bases between the two germline ends. This CDR3 is 13 amino acids long. The germline gives CDR1 SGHRS, CDR2 YFSETQ. CDR3 DNA: TGCGCCAGCAGCTTCGCGGCTGGCGCTGAAGCTTTCTTT. It encodes CASSFAAGAEAFF. The full variable domain, rest sourced from reference TRBV5-1 and TRBJ1-1, is KAGVTQTPRYLIKTRGQQVTLSCSPISGHRSVSWYQQTPGQGLQFLFEYFSETQRNKGNFPGRFSGRQFSNSRSEMNVSTLELGDSALYLCASSFAAGAEAFFGQGTRLTVV.

The rearrangement uses TRBV28 and TRBJ2-7; 7 bases are shared with TRBD1. With 3 bases clipped from V and 6 bases from J, the junction kept 14 bases outside the gene matches. CDR3 size: 16 residues. The germline CDR1 and CDR2 sequences are MDHEN and SYDVKM. As DNA, the CDR3 is TGTGCCAGCAGTTTGCCACTACAGGGGTCGCGGGTCGAGCAGTACTTC. Translated: CASSLPLQGSRVEQYF.

The genes are TRBV5-1 and TRBJ2-2; the D gene is possibly TRBD1 (5 bases). Trimming took off 4 bases at V and 1 base at J, with 14 bases between the two ends. The CDR3 loop spans 16 amino acids. Germline V CDR1 and CDR2: SGHRS, YFSETQ. CDR3 DNA: TGCGCCAGCAGCGCGGTGGGGCCGGTGAACACCGGGGAGCTGTTTTTT. It encodes CASSAVGPVNTGELFF.

The rearrangement joins TRBV9 to TRBJ2-1; D is unclear. Trimming stripped 1 base from V and 6 bases from J, with 11 bases between. CDR3 length: 14 amino acids. Germline V gives CDR1 SGDLS, CDR2 YYNGEE. This CDR3 is CASSVLAGSNEQFF. The CDR3 DNA reads as TGTGCCAGCAGCGTACTCGCCGGGTCCAATGAGCAGTTCTTC.

This sequence joins TRBV5-1 and TRBJ2-3; tentative D call: TRBD2 (6 bases). Trimming took off 6 bases at V and 2 bases at J, with 10 bases between the two ends. Germline V gives CDR1 SGHRS, CDR2 YFSETQ. The CDR3 extends over 13 amino acids. The CDR3 coding sequence is TGCGCCAGCAAGGAGGGAAACACAGATACGCAGTATTTT. Amino acids: CASKEGNTDTQYF.

This sequence joins TRBV15 and TRBJ1-2, with 9 bases that match TRBD1. Trimming removed 5 bases from V and 6 bases from J; junction bases left unmatched: 13. Germline values: CDR1 LNHNV, CDR2 YYDKDF (reference sequence). This CDR3 spans 16 amino acids. DNA of the CDR3: TGTGCCACCAGCTCCCGTTCCGGGACAGGGATCAATGGCTACACCTTC. Protein sequence: CATSSRSGTGINGYTF.

This sequence joins TRBV11-2 and TRBJ1-1; D is unclear. Trimming cost V 0 bases and J 5 bases, with 13 bases left between them. Germline-derived CDR1 and CDR2 are SGHAT and FQNNGV. There are 15 residues in the CDR3. Written as DNA, the CDR3 is TGTGCCAGCAGCTTAGAAAGTGGTCTACTGACTGAAGCTTTCTTT. It specifies CASSLESGLLTEAFF.

V is TRBV29-1 and J is TRBJ2-7, with D hard to call. Germline V gene data show CDR1 as SQVTM and CDR2 as ANQGSEA. V was clipped by 6 bases and J by 4 bases, with 10 bases between them. The CDR3 covers 11 residues. Here the CDR3 DNA reads TGCAGCGTACAAACAGTTTACGAGCAGTACTTC. Translated: CSVQTVYEQYF.

The gene calls are TRBV2 and TRBJ2-1; 8 bases line up with TRBD2. V lost 5 bases to trimming and J lost 0 bases; unmatched junction nucleotides: 3. CDR1 is SNHLY, CDR2 FYNNEI, per germline. There are 15 residues in the CDR3. DNA for the CDR3: TGTGCCAGCAGTACCGGGACTAGCTCCTACAATGAGCAGTTCTTC. This gives the protein CASSTGTSSYNEQFF.

The chain joins TRBV5-1 to TRBJ2-3; D remains ambiguous. This CDR3 is built from 17 residues. Germline CDR1 reads SGHRS; CDR2 reads YFSETQ. V was clipped by 3 bases and J by 6 bases, with 23 bases between them. CDR3 region: CASSWPQLGQALDTQYF. In nucleotides, the CDR3 is TGCGCCAGCAGCTGGCCCCAATTGGGCCAGGCGTTGGATACGCAGTATTTT.

The CDR3 reads CASSSGQRNEKLFF. The CDR3 coding sequence is TGTGCCAGCAGCTCTGGACAGCGTAATGAAAAACTGTTTTTT. J is TRBJ1-4 and V is TRBV7-8; weak D call: TRBD1 (6 bases). V was cut by 4 bases and J by 4 bases, with 10 bases left in between. Per the germline V gene, CDR1 is SGHVS and CDR2 is FQNEAQ. This CDR3 spans 14 amino acids.

The V gene is TRBV6-6, the J gene TRBJ2-2; D is unclear. This CDR3 spans 11 amino acids. Germline V CDR1 and CDR2: MNHNY, SVGAGI (reference sequence). V gave up 5 bases and J gave up 5 bases, with 3 bases separating them. The CDR3 loop reads CASSQTGELFF. The CDR3 DNA follows: TGTGCCAGCAGTCAGACCGGGGAGCTGTTTTTT.

This sequence joins TRBV9 and TRBJ2-1; a weak D match, TRBD2 (5 bases). The CDR3 consists of 17 residues. V shed 0 bases and J shed 2 bases, with 15 bases lying between them. Germline V gene data show CDR1 as SGDLS and CDR2 as YYNGEE. CDR3 DNA sequence: TGTGCCAGCAGCGTAGTCGGGATAGCGCCCACCTACAATGAGCAGTTCTTC. Its translation: CASSVVGIAPTYNEQFF.